A selection of T cell receptor beta chains follows, all from one sample in a study of spatial heterogeneity in lung cancer. TCRdb reprocessed the 5' RACE reads with MiXCR, giving one entry per CDR3 protein. The data show 24,000 or so distinct CDR3 sequences, 8.8% seen once. This specimen consisted of lung tumor tissue, obtained at surgery. All receptors come from a male donor with early-stage non-small cell lung cancer. The CDR3 runs from the conserved cysteine through the conserved F or W. A D gene is named only where the DNA matches it firmly. The size of a clone is reported for some rows only, either as once, few or many, or as a class for expanded clones.

D gene: .
clone size: few
J gene: TRBJ1-1
V gene: TRBV18
CDR3 protein: CASSSPPMSTEAFF
CDR3 DNA: TGTGCCAGCTCATCCCCCCCGATGAGCACTGAAGCTTTCTTT

D gene: TRBD1
clone size: .
J gene: TRBJ1-1
V gene: TRBV5-1
CDR3 protein: CASSLRTGNTEAFF
CDR3 DNA: TGCGCCAGCAGCTTGAGGACAGGGAACACTGAAGCTTTCTTT

D gene: TRBD2
clone size: .
J gene: TRBJ2-1
V gene: TRBV7-2
CDR3 protein: CASSRLAADNEQFF
CDR3 DNA: TGTGCCAGCAGTCGACTAGCGGCGGACAATGAGCAGTTCTTC

D gene: .
clone size: few
J gene: TRBJ1-5
V gene: TRBV20-1
CDR3 protein: CSASEGWGTSGTQHF
CDR3 DNA: TGCAGTGCTAGCGAAGGATGGGGCACCTCTGGAACCCAGCATTTT

D gene: .
clone size: many
J gene: TRBJ2-7
V gene: TRBV7-2
CDR3 protein: CASSLYRDPRMVYEQYF
CDR3 DNA: TGTGCCAGCAGCCTGTACCGGGACCCTAGAATGGTATACGAGCAGTACTTC

D gene: .
clone size: .
J gene: TRBJ2-1
V gene: TRBV18
CDR3 protein: CASSPGGGAYEQFF
CDR3 DNA: TGTGCCAGCTCACCGGGAGGGGGGGCCTATGAGCAGTTCTTC

D gene: .
clone size: many
J gene: TRBJ2-1
V gene: TRBV5-1
CDR3 protein: CASSLPGLPQFF
CDR3 DNA: TGCGCCAGCAGCTTACCCGGGTTGCCGCAGTTCTTC

D gene: .
clone size: many
J gene: TRBJ1-6
V gene: TRBV6-5
CDR3 protein: CASSYAGSASPLHF
CDR3 DNA: TGTGCCAGCAGTTACGCAGGGTCAGCTTCACCCCTCCACTTT

D gene: TRBD2
clone size: .
J gene: TRBJ2-7
V gene: TRBV11-2
CDR3 protein: CASSAASGSPYEQYF
CDR3 DNA: TGTGCCAGCAGCGCGGCTAGCGGGAGCCCATACGAGCAGTACTTC

D gene: TRBD1
clone size: few
J gene: TRBJ2-5
V gene: TRBV7-9
CDR3 protein: CASSPRDRGWQETQYF
CDR3 DNA: TGTGCCAGCAGCCCACGGGACAGGGGATGGCAAGAGACCCAGTACTTC

D gene: .
clone size: many
J gene: TRBJ2-7
V gene: TRBV5-1
CDR3 protein: CASSFGGSYEQYF
CDR3 DNA: TGCGCCAGCAGCTTTGGGGGTTCCTACGAGCAGTACTTC

D gene: .
clone size: many
J gene: TRBJ2-2
V gene: TRBV27
CDR3 protein: CASSLLAGPGELFF
CDR3 DNA: TGTGCCAGCAGTTTGTTGGCAGGGCCCGGGGAGCTGTTTTTT

D gene: .
clone size: .
J gene: TRBJ2-7
V gene: TRBV10-1
CDR3 protein: CASSDRESYEQYF
CDR3 DNA: TGCGCCAGCAGTGATCGGGAATCCTACGAGCAGTACTTC

D gene: .
clone size: few
J gene: TRBJ1-1
V gene: TRBV28
CDR3 protein: CASSFDGLTEAFF
CDR3 DNA: TGTGCCAGCAGTTTTGACGGGCTCACTGAAGCTTTCTTT

D gene: .
clone size: .
J gene: TRBJ2-1
V gene: TRBV11-3
CDR3 protein: CASSLGHGYNEQFF
CDR3 DNA: TGTGCCAGCAGCTTAGGACATGGGTACAATGAGCAGTTCTTC

D gene: .
clone size: few
J gene: TRBJ1-1
V gene: TRBV20-1
CDR3 protein: CSAPDNTEAFF
CDR3 DNA: TGCAGTGCGCCAGATAACACTGAAGCTTTCTTT

D gene: TRBD1
clone size: many
J gene: TRBJ2-3
V gene: TRBV5-6
CDR3 protein: CASSWDRGEYF
CDR3 DNA: TGTGCCAGCAGTTGGGACAGGGGCGAATATTTT

D gene: .
clone size: many
J gene: TRBJ1-3
V gene: TRBV27
CDR3 protein: CASSLSHPDSGNTIYF
CDR3 DNA: TGTGCCAGCAGTTTATCGCATCCGGACTCTGGAAACACCATATATTTT

D gene: TRBD1
clone size: many
J gene: TRBJ2-1
V gene: TRBV24-1
CDR3 protein: CATSLGQGVYEQFF
CDR3 DNA: TGTGCCACCAGCCTCGGACAGGGGGTGTATGAGCAGTTCTTC

D gene: .
clone size: many
J gene: TRBJ2-7
V gene: TRBV28
CDR3 protein: CASSLPPTVEQYF
CDR3 DNA: TGTGCCAGCAGTTTGCCCCCTACGGTGGAGCAGTACTTC

D gene: .
clone size: many
J gene: TRBJ2-1
V gene: TRBV2
CDR3 protein: CASNLEFSSYNEQFF
CDR3 DNA: TGTGCCAGCAACCTTGAGTTCAGCTCCTACAATGAGCAGTTCTTC

D gene: .
clone size: .
J gene: TRBJ2-1
V gene: TRBV20-1
CDR3 protein: CSADPAQGFNEQFF
CDR3 DNA: TGCAGTGCCGACCCGGCCCAGGGCTTTAATGAGCAGTTCTTC

D gene: .
clone size: few
J gene: TRBJ1-2
V gene: TRBV7-9
CDR3 protein: CASSFNREVFYGYTF
CDR3 DNA: TGTGCCAGCAGCTTTAACAGGGAAGTCTTCTATGGCTACACCTTC

D gene: TRBD1
clone size: .
J gene: TRBJ2-3
V gene: TRBV28
CDR3 protein: CASSLYGTGGTDTQYF
CDR3 DNA: TGTGCCAGCAGTTTATACGGGACAGGGGGCACAGATACGCAGTATTTT

D gene: TRBD1
clone size: many
J gene: TRBJ1-2
V gene: TRBV28
CDR3 protein: CASSLGGTGGYGYTF
CDR3 DNA: TGTGCCAGCAGTTTGGGAGGGACAGGGGGCTATGGCTACACCTTC

D gene: TRBD1
clone size: few
J gene: TRBJ2-1
V gene: TRBV6-5
CDR3 protein: CASSSYRGNEQFF
CDR3 DNA: TGTGCCAGCAGCTCCTACAGGGGTAATGAGCAGTTCTTC

D gene: .
clone size: many
J gene: TRBJ2-3
V gene: TRBV12-3/TRBV12-4
CDR3 protein: CASSLGRTEYTDTQYF
CDR3 DNA: TGTGCCAGCAGTTTAGGTAGGACAGAGTACACAGATACGCAGTATTTT